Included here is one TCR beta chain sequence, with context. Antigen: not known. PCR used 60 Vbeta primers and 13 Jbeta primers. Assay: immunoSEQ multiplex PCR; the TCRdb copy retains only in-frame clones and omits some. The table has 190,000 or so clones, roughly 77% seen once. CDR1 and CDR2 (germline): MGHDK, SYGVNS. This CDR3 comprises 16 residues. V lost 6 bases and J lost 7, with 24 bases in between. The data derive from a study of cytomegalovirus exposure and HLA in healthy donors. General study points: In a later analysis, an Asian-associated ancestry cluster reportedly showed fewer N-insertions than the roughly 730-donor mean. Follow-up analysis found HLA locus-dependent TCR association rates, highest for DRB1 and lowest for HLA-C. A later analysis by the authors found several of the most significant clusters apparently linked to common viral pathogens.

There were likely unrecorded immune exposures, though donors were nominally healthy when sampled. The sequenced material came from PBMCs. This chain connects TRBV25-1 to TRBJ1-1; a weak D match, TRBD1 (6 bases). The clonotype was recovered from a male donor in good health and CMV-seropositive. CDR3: CASSQFGGRVQYEAFF. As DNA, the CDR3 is TGTGCCAGCAGCCAATTTGGGGGCAGAGTACAATATGAAGCTTTCTTT.